What follows are 2 T cell receptor beta chains derived from one specimen sequenced in a study of T cell responses to AZD1222 COVID-19 vaccine. The assay was immunoSEQ multiplex PCR, and TCRdb's table has in-frame clones only and misses some. In the table there are nearly 110,000 clones, 90% of which are singletons. Source: peripheral blood, taken 28 days after the second AZD1222 dose. Receptors were obtained from an adult who received the AZD1222 COVID-19 vaccine.

This rearrangement joins TRBV7-9 to TRBJ2-1; D gene ambiguous. Per the germline V gene, CDR1 is SEHNR and CDR2 is FQNEAQ (reference sequence). The CDR3 is 15 residues long. With 6 bases removed from V and 4 bases from J, the gap between germline ends came to 16 bases. CDR3 protein: CASSFVLGSYNEQFF. The CDR3 DNA reads TGTGCCAGCAGTTTCGTATTAGGGTCTTACAATGAGCAGTTCTTC.

The chain joins TRBV11-2 to TRBJ2-7; D could derive from TRBD1 or TRBD2 (5 bases each). Trimming left V 1 base short and J 9 bases short, with 16 bases between. The germline CDR1 and CDR2 sequences are SGHAT and FQNNGV. The CDR3 totals 14 residues. The CDR3 DNA reads TGTGCCAGCAGCTTAGGAGGAGTGGGACCCCTGCAGTACTTC. It translates to CASSLGGVGPLQYF.